This passage covers 3 T cell receptor beta chains from one sample sequenced in a study of T cell responses to AZD1222 COVID-19 vaccine. The protocol was immunoSEQ multiplex PCR, while the TCRdb copy is restricted to in-frame clones and leaves out a portion. The sample records 150,000 to 200,000 clones, about 89% being singletons. The sample was peripheral blood, taken on day 0 of MenACWY control vaccination. Receptor source: an adult in good health.

Details on this clone: This specimen includes other DNA sequences encoding the same CDR3. The V and J genes are TRBV20-1 and TRBJ2-1; tentative D call: TRBD2 (5 bases). The CDR3 runs to 11 residues. V was trimmed by 4 bases and J by 6 bases, leaving 7 bases between them. From germline, CDR1 is DFQATT and CDR2 SNEGSKA (reference sequence). The CDR3 sequence: CSATTSNEQFF. In DNA, the CDR3 is TGCAGTGCTACTACTAGCAATGAGCAGTTCTTC.

This clone was recorded only once. The V and J genes are TRBV28 and TRBJ2-1, with TRBD2 matching over 7 bases. The trim removed 7 bases at V and 7 bases at J, leaving 13 bases unmatched. The CDR3 sequence is 15 residues long. Germline V lookup: CDR1 MDHEN, CDR2 SYDVKM. The CDR3 sequence: CASIQGGVGGNEQFF. CDR3 bases: TGTGCCAGCATCCAGGGCGGCGTGGGGGGGAATGAGCAGTTCTTC.

The chain recombines TRBV7-9 with TRBJ2-1; TRBD1 aligns across 7 bases. The trim removed 8 bases at V and 8 bases at J, leaving 12 bases unmatched. The CDR3 loop spans 14 amino acids. Germline V lookup: CDR1 SEHNR, CDR2 FQNEAQ (reference sequence). The CDR3 coding sequence is TGTGCCAGCTGCCGGGACAGTGGGCGGGATGAGCAGTTCTTC. This sequence encodes CASCRDSGRDEQFF.